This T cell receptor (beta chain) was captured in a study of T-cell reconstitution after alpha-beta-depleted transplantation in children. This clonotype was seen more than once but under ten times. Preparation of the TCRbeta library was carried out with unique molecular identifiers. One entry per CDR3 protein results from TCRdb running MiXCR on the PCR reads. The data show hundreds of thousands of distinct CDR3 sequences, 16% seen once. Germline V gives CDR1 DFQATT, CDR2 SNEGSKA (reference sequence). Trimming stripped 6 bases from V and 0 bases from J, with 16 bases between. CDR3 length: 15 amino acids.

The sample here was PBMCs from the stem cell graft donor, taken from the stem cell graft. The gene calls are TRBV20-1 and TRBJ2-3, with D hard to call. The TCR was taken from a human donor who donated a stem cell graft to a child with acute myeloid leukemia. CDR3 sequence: CSAVPIGESTDTQYF. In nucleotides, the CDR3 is TGCAGTGCCGTCCCCATCGGTGAAAGCACAGATACGCAGTATTTT.